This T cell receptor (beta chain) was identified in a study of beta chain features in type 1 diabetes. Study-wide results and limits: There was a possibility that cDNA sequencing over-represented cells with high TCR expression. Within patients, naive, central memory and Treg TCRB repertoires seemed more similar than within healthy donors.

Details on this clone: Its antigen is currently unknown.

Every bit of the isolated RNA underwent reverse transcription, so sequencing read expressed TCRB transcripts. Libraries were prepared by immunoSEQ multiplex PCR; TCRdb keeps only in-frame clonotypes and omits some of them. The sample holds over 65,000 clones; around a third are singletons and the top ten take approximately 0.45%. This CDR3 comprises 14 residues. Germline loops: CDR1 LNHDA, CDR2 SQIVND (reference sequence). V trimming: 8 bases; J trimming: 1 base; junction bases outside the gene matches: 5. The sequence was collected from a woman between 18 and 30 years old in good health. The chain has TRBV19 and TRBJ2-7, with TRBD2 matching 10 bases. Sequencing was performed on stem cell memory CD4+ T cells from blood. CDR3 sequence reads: CASALAGVSYEQYF. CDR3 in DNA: TGTGCCAGTGCGCTAGCGGGAGTATCCTACGAGCAGTACTTC.